The clone carrying this T cell receptor beta chain appeared a few times. Its antigen is not identified. The same CDR3 also results from other DNA sequences found in this sample. This sample is part of a study of CD8+ T cells in alopecia areata. At the level of the study: Patients took tofacitinib for 6 to 18 months, followed by 6 drug-free months.

Reverse transcribed after extraction, RNA yielded cDNA as the sequencing template. Sequencing was performed with immunoSEQ multiplex PCR; in TCRdb, only in-frame clones are kept and a portion is missing. The sample has about 130,000 clones, 49% seen once. Study results and caveats: Compared with mice, patients displayed less clear TCR sharing, possibly for HLA-related reasons. Among the cells sequenced in scalp samples are also the resident alphabeta T cells of normal skin.

Peripheral blood and lesional scalp punch biopsies were taken from alopecia areata patients. V was trimmed by 3 bases and J by 6 bases, leaving 3 bases between them. This CDR3 has 11 amino acids. CDR1 is MNHEY and CDR2 is SMNVEV in the germline V gene (reference sequence). The sequencing used CD8+ T cells sorted from blood, collected at week 0. This clonotype was obtained from a human donor with alopecia areata. The gene calls are TRBV27 and TRBJ2-1; D not resolved. This CDR3 reads CASSLLNEQFF. For the CDR3, the DNA is TGTGCCAGCAGTTTGCTCAATGAGCAGTTCTTC.